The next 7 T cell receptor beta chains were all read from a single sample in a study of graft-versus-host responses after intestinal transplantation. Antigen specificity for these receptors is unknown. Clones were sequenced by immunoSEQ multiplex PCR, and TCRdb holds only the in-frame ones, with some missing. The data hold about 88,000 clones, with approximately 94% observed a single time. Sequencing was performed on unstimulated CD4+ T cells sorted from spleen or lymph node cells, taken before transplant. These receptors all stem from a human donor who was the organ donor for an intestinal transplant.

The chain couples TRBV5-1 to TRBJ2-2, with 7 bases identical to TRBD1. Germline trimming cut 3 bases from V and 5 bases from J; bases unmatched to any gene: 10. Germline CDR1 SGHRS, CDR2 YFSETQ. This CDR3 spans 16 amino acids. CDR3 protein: CASSSSRGGMTGELFF. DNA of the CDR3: TGCGCCAGCAGCTCGTCGAGAGGGGGCATGACCGGGGAGCTGTTTTTT.

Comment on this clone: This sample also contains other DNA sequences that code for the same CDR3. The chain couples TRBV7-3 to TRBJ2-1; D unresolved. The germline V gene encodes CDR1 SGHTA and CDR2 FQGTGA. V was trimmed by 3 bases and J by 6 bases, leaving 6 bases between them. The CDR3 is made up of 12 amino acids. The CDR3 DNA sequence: TGTGCCAGCAGCTTTTCGGGCAATGAGCAGTTCTTC. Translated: CASSFSGNEQFF.

This chain's CDR3 is CASTNEGDRGGRGSYNSPLHF. The CDR3 DNA follows: TGTGCCAGCACCAACGAGGGTGACAGGGGTGGACGAGGCTCCTATAATTCACCCCTCCACTTT. The gene calls are TRBV9 and TRBJ1-6; TRBD1 matches at 8 bases. CDR1 and CDR2 (germline): SGDLS, YYNGEE. The V gene end was trimmed by 6 bases and the J gene end by 0 bases; junction bases not matched to a gene: 20. This CDR3 region has 21 residues.

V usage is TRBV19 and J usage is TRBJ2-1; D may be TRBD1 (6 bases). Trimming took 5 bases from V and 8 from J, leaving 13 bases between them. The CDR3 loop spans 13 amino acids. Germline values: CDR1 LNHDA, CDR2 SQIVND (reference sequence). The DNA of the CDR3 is TGTGCCAGTAGTGGCCACAGGGTACATGAGCAGTTCTTC. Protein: CASSGHRVHEQFF.

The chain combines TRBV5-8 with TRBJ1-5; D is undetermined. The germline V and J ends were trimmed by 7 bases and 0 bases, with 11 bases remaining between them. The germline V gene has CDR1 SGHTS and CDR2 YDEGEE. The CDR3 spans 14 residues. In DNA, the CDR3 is TGTGCCAGCGGCTACGTATCTAGCAATCAGCCCCAGCATTTT. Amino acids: CASGYVSSNQPQHF. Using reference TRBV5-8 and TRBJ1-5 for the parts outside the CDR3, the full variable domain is EAGVTQSPTHLIKTRGQQATLRCSPISGHTSVYWYQQALGLGLQFLLWYDEGEERNRGNFPPRFSGRQFPNYSSELNVNALELEDSALYLCASGYVSSNQPQHFGDGTRLSIL.

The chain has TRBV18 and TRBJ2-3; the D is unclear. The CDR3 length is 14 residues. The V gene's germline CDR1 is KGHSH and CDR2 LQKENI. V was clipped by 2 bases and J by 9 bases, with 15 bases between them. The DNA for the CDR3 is TGTGCCAGCTCACCAATAGAGTCTGGAGACACGCAGTATTTT. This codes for CASSPIESGDTQYF.

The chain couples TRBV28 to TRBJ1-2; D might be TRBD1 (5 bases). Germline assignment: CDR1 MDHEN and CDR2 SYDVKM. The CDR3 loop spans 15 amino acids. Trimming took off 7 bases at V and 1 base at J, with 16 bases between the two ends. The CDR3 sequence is CASKGSGPINYGYTF. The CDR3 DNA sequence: TGTGCCAGCAAGGGCTCGGGGCCGATTAACTATGGCTACACCTTC.